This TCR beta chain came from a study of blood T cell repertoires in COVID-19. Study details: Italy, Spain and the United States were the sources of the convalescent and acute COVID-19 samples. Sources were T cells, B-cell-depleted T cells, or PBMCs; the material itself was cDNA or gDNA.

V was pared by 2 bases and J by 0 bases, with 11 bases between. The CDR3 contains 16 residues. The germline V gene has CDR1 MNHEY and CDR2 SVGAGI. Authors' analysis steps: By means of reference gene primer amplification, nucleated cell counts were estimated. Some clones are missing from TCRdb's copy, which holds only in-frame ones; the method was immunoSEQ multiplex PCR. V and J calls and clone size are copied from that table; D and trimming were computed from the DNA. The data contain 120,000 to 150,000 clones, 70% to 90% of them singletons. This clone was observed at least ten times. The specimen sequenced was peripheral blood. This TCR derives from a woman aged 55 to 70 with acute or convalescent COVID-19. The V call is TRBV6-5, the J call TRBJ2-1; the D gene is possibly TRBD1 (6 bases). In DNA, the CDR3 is TGTGCCAGCAGTTACGCAGGGGTGGGCTCCTACAATGAGCAGTTCTTC. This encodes CASSYAGVGSYNEQFF.